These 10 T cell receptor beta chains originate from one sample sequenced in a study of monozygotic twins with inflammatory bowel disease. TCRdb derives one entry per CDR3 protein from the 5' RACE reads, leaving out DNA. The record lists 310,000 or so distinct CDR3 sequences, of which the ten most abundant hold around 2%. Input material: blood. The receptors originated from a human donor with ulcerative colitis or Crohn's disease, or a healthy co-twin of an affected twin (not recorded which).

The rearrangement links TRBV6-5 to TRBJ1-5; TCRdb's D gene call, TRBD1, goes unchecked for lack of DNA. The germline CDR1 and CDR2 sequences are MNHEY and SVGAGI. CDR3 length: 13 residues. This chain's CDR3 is CASSRGRPGPQHF.

CDR3 amino acids: CASTGDGTGELFF. J is TRBJ2-2 and V is TRBV6-6; checking the TCRdb D call of TRBD1 is not possible without DNA. The CDR3 covers 13 residues. Germline assignment: CDR1 MNHNY and CDR2 SVGAGI (reference sequence).

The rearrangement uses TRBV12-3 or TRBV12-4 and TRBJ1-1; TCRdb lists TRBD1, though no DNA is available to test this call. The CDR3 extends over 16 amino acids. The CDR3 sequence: CASSLRRTERNTEAFF.

The CDR3 region is CASSALNAEQFF. V gene TRBV9 combines with J gene TRBJ2-1. CDR3 length: 12 amino acids. CDR1 is SGDLS, CDR2 YYNGEE, per germline. The full variable domain, with the rest looked up from reference TRBV9 and TRBJ2-1, is DSGVTQTPKHLITATGQRVTLRCSPRSGDLSVYWYQQSLDQGLQFLIQYYNGEERAKGNILERFSAQQFPDLHSELNLSSLELGDSALYFCASSALNAEQFFGPGTRLTVL.

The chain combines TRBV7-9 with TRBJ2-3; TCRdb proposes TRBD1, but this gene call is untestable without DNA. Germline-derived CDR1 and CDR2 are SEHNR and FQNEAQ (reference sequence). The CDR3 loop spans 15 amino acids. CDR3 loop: CTSSHEQGFGDTQYF.

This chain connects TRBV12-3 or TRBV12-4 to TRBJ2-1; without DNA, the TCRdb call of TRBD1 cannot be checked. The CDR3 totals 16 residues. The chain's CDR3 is CASSPTWGLTYNEQFF.

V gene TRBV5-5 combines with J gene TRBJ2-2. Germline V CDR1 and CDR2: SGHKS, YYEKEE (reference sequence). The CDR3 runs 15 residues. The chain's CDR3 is CASSFWGENTGELFF.

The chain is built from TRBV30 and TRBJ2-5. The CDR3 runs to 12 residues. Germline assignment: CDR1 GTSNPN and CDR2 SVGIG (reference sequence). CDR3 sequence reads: CAWSVRWGTQYF.

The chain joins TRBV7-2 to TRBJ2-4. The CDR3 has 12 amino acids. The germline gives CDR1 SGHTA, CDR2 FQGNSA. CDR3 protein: CASSLAVDIQYF. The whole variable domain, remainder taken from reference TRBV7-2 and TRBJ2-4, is GAGVSQSPSNKVTEKGKDVELRCDPISGHTALYWYRQSLGQGLEFLIYFQGNSAPDKSGLPSDRFSAERTGGSVSTLTIQRTQQEDSAVYLCASSLAVDIQYFGAGTRLSVL.

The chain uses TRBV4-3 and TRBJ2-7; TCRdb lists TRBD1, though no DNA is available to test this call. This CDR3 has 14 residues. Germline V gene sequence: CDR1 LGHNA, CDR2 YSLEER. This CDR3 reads CASSQRTGVDEQYF.